This TCR beta chain was obtained from a study of Graves' ophthalmopathy and Graves' hyperthyroidism. Using RNA transcripts, the TCR beta CDR3 regions were amplified. The workflow started with a first-round RT-PCR run with HTBI primers and then moved on to a second-round multiplex PCR. TCRdb redid the calling of the multiplex PCR reads with MiXCR, one entry per CDR3 protein. The top ten hold around 40% of the sample, which has 650,000 to 900,000 distinct CDR3 sequences, 40% seen once. After removal of 5 bases from V and 6 bases from J, the junction contained 10 bases not matched to a gene. This CDR3 spans 16 amino acids. Looked up from germline, CDR1 is SEHNR and CDR2 is FQNEAQ (reference sequence).

V and J are TRBV7-9 and TRBJ1-6, with 7 bases lining up with TRBD1. This sequence originates from an adult man with Graves' ophthalmopathy. Sequencing was performed on peripheral blood. CDR3 sequence: CASSRSGQRSNSPLHF. CDR3 bases: TGTGCCAGCAGCCGATCGGGACAGAGAAGTAATTCACCCCTCCACTTT.